The clone carrying this T cell receptor (beta chain) came up a few times. No antigen is known for it. The authors prepared the TCRbeta library with unique molecular identifiers. Using its own MiXCR run on the PCR reads, TCRdb lists one record per CDR3 protein. The table has 190,000 or so distinct CDR3 sequences, 6.3% seen once; the top ten hold about 5%. This entry belongs to a study of T-cell reconstitution after alpha-beta-depleted transplantation in children. Study-level findings and limits: Alpha-beta T cells present about two months after transplant were reported to originate from several hundred expanded graft clones.

There are 15 residues in the CDR3. The germline gives CDR1 LNHNV, CDR2 YYDKDF (reference sequence). The V segment lost 0 bases and the J segment 9 bases; nucleotides outside the gene matches: 8. This sample comprised PBMCs, obtained before TCRalphabeta/CD19-depleted stem cell transplant. This TCR came from a girl under three years old with combined immunodeficiency, due to receive a stem cell transplant. The chain combines TRBV15 with TRBJ2-1, with 7 bases matching TRBD1. The CDR3 sequence: CATSRDRSSGGEQFF. DNA for the CDR3: TGTGCCACCAGCAGAGATCGGTCATCAGGGGGTGAGCAGTTCTTC.